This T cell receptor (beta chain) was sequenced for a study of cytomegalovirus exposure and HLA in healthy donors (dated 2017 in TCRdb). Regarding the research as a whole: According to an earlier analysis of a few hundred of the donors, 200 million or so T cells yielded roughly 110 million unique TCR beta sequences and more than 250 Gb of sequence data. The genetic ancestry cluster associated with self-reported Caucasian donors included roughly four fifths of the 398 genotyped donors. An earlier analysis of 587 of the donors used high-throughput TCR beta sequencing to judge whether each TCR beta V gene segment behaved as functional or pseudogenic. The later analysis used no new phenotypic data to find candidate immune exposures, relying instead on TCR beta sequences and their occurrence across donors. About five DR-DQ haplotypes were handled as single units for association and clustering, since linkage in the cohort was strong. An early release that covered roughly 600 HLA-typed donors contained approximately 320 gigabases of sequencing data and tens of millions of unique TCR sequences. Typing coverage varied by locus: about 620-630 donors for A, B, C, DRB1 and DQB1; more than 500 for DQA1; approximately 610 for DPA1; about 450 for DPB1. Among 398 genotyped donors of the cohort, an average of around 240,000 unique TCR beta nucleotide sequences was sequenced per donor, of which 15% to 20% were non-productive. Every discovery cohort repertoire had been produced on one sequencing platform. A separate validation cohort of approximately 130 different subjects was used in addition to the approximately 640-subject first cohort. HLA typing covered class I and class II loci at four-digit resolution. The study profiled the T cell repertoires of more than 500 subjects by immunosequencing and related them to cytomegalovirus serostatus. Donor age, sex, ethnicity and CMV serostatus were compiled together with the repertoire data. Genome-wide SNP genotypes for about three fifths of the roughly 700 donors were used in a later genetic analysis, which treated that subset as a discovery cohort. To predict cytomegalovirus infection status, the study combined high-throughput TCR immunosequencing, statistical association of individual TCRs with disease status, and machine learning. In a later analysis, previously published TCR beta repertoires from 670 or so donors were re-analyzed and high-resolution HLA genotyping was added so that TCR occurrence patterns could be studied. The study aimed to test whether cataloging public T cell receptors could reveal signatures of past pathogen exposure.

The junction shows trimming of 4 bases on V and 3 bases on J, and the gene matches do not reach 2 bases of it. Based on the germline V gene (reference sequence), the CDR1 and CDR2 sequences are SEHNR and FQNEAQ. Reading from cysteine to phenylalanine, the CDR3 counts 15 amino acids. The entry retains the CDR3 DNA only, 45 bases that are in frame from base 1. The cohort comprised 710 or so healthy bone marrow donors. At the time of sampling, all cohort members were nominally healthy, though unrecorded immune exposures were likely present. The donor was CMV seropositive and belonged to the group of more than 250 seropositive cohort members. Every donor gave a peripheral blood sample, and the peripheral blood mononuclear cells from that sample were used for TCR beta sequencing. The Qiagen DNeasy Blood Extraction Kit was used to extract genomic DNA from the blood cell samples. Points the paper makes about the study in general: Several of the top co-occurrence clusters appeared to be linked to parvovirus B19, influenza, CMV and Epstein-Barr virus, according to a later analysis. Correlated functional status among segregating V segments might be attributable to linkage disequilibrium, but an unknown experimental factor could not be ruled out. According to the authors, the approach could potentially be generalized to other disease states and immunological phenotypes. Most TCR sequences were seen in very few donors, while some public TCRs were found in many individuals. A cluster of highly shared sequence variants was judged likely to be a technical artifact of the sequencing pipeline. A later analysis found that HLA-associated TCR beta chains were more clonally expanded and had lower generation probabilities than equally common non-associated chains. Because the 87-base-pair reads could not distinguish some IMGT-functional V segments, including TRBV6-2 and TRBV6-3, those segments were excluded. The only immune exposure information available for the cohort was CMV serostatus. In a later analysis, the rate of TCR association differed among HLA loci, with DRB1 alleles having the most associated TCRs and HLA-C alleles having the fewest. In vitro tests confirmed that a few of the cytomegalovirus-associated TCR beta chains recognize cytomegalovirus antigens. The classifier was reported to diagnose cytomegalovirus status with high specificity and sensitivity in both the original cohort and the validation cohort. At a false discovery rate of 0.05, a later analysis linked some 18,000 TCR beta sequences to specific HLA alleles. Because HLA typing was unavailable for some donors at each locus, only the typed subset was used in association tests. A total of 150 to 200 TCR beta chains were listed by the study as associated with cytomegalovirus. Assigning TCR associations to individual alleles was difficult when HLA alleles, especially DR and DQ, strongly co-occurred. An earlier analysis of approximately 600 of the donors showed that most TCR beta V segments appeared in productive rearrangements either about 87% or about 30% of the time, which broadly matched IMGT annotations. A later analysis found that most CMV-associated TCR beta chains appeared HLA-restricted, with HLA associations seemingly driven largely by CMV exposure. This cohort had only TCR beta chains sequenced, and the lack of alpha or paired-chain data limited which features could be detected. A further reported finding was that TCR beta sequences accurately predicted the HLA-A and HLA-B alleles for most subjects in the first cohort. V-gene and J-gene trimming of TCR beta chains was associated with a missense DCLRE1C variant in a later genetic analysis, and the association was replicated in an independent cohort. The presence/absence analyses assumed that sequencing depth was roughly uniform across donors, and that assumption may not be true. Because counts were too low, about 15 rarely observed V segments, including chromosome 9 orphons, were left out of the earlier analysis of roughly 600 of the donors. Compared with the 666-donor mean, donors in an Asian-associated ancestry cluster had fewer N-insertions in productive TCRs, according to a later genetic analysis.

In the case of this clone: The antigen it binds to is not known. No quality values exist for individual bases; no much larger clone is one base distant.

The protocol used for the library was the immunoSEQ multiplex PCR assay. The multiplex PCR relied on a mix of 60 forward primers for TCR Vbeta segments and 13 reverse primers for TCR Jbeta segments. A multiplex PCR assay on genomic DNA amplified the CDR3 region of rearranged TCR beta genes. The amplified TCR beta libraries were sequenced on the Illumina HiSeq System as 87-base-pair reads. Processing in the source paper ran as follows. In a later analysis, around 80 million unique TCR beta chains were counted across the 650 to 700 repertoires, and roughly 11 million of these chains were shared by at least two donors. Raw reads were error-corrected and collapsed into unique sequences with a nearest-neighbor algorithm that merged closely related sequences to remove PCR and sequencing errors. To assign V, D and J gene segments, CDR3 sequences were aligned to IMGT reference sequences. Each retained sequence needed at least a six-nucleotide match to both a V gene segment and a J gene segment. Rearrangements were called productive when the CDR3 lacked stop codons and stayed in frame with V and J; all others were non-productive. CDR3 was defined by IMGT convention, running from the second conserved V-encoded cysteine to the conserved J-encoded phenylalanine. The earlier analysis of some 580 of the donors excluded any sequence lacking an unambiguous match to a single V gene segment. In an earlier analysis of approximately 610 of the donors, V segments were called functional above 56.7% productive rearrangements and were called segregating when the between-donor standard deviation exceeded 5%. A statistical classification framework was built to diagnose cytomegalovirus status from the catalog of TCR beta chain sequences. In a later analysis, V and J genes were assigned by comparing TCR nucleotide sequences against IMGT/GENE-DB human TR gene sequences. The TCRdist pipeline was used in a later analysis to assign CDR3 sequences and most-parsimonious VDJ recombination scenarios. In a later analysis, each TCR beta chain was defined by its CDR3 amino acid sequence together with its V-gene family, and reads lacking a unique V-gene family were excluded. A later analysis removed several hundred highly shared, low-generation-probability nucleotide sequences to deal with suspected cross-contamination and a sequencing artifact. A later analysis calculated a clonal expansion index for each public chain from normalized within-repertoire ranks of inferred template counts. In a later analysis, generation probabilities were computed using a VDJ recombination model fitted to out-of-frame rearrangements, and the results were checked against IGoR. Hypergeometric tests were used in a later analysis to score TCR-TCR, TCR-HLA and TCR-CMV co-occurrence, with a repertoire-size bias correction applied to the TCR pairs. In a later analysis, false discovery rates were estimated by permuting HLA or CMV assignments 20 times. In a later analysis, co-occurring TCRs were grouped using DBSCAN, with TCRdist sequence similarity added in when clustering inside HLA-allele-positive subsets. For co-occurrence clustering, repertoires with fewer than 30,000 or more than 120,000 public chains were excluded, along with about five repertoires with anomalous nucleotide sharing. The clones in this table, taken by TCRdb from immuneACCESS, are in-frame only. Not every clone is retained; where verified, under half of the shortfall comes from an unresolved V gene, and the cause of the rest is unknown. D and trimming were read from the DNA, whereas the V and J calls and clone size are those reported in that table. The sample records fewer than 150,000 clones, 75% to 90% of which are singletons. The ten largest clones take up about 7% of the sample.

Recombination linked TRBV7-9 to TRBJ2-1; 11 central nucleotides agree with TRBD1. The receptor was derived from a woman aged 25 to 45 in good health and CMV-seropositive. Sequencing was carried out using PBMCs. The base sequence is TGTGCCAGCAGCTGGGGACAGGGGGGCTACAATGAGCAGTTCTTC. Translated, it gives CASSWGQGGYNEQFF.